Following are 26 T cell receptor beta chains from one sample sequenced in a study of shared clonotypes between healthy human individuals. Using immunoSEQ multiplex PCR, the repertoire was profiled, and TCRdb retains in-frame clones only, with some absent. The repertoire consists of around 2.3 million clones, with 90% to 96% occurring once and the leading ten covering roughly 0.13%. Sequencing was done on a sample of naive CD4+ T cells sorted from blood. The subset: CD45RA+ positively selected. Receptors were obtained from a man aged 18 to 35 in good health.

With regard to this clone: This sample also contains other DNA sequences that code for the same CDR3. V usage is TRBV30 and J usage is TRBJ1-1, with 7 positions matching TRBD1. Per the germline V gene, CDR1 is GTSNPN and CDR2 is SVGIG (reference sequence). J lost 1 base, V lost 5 bases, and 1 base had no gene match. The CDR3 has 12 residues. In DNA, the CDR3 is TGTGCCTGGGGACAGGAGAACACTGAAGCTTTCTTT. Its protein is CAWGQENTEAFF.

This chain joins TRBV30 and TRBJ2-3; D uncertain. This CDR3 has 15 residues. The germline V gene encodes CDR1 GTSNPN and CDR2 SVGIG (reference sequence). V was trimmed by 0 bases and J by 2 bases, leaving 12 bases between them. CDR3 sequence: CAWSVRRASTDTQYF. CDR3 nucleotides: TGTGCCTGGAGTGTACGGAGAGCCTCCACAGATACGCAGTATTTT.

This clone was counted once. The J gene is TRBJ2-5, the V gene TRBV10-3, with 8 nucleotides matching TRBD1. With V trimmed by 10 bases and J by 1 base, 5 bases remained unmatched. The CDR3 is 13 amino acids. Germline values: CDR1 ENHRY, CDR2 SYGVKD. This chain's CDR3 is CATNRGFQETQYF. For the CDR3, the DNA is TGTGCCACGAACAGGGGGTTCCAAGAGACCCAGTACTTC.

This chain uses TRBV5-1 with TRBJ1-5; D possibly corresponds to TRBD1 (5 bases). V lost 4 bases and J 2 bases, leaving 10 bases between the germline ends. The CDR3 spans 14 residues. The germline CDR1 and CDR2 sequences are SGHRS and YFSETQ. Here the CDR3 reads CASSQGGGNQPQHF. DNA for the CDR3: TGCGCCAGCAGCCAGGGAGGGGGCAATCAGCCCCAGCATTTT.

J is TRBJ2-3 and V is TRBV10-3, with D hard to call. The germline V gene has CDR1 ENHRY and CDR2 SYGVKD. This CDR3 contains 13 residues. Between the trimmed V and J ends, which lost 0 bases and 9 bases, there was a span of 10 bases. The CDR3 region is CAISESWDSTQYF. Here the CDR3 DNA reads TGTGCCATCAGTGAGTCTTGGGATTCAACGCAGTATTTT.

This chain uses TRBV7-9 with TRBJ2-7; unclear D gene. Germline V CDR1 and CDR2: SEHNR, FQNEAQ (reference sequence). V lost 1 base and J lost 7, with 8 bases in between. There are 12 residues in the CDR3. The CDR3 DNA follows: TGTGCCAGCAGCTTAGGAGTAATGGAGCAGTACTTC. This sequence encodes CASSLGVMEQYF.

The chain joins TRBV5-4 to TRBJ2-7; D is perhaps TRBD2 (5 bases). Germline V gene data show CDR1 as SGHNT and CDR2 as YYREEE (reference sequence). The ends were cut back, 3 bases at V and 2 bases at J, with 12 bases in the middle. The CDR3 extends over 14 amino acids. The CDR3 DNA reads as TGTGCCAGCAGCTCCTTGGCGGGCGCCTACGAGCAGTACTTC. As protein: CASSSLAGAYEQYF.

V is TRBV4-3 and J is TRBJ1-6; perhaps TRBD1 as D (5 bases). V shed 4 bases and J shed 9 bases, with 13 bases lying between them. The CDR3 length is 14 residues. In germline, CDR1 is LGHNA, CDR2 YSLEER. CDR3 protein: CASSRGEDLSPLHF. Written as DNA, the CDR3 is TGCGCCAGCAGCCGGGGGGAGGACCTTTCACCCCTCCACTTT.

CDR3 protein: CASSPTSVPSEQYF. Written as DNA, the CDR3 is TGTGCCAGTTCACCCACTAGCGTTCCCTCCGAGCAGTACTTC. The V call is TRBV19, the J call TRBJ2-7; 7 positions agree with TRBD2. CDR3 size: 14 residues. Trimming cost V 8 bases and J 6 bases; bases outside gene matches: 13. Germline assignment: CDR1 LNHDA and CDR2 SQIVND (reference sequence).

DNA for the CDR3: TGTGCCAGCAATGACAGACTCAATCAGCCCCAGCATTTT. Its translation is CASNDRLNQPQHF. The chain has TRBV6-1 and TRBJ1-5; D is possibly TRBD1 (5 bases). Trimming removed 7 bases from V and 3 bases from J, with 10 bases in between. The germline V gene has CDR1 MNHNS and CDR2 SASEGT. CDR3 length: 13 residues.

This rearrangement joins TRBV5-4 to TRBJ2-5, with no clear D. The CDR3 is 13 amino acids. V was pared by 4 bases and J by 5 bases, with 12 bases between. Per germline, CDR1 SGHNT and CDR2 YYREEE (reference sequence). The CDR3 DNA reads as TGTGCCAGCAGCGCGCTTGGAGTGGAGACCCAGTACTTC. Its translation is CASSALGVETQYF.

The chain employs TRBV5-1 and TRBJ2-3; D may be TRBD2 (5 bases). The germline V and J ends were trimmed by 4 bases and 2 bases, with 17 bases remaining between them. Looked up from germline, CDR1 is SGHRS and CDR2 is YFSETQ. The CDR3 extends over 16 amino acids. Written as DNA, the CDR3 is TGCGCCAGCAGCCGTGGACTCGAGGAGTCCACAGATACGCAGTATTTT. It codes for CASSRGLEESTDTQYF.

The rearrangement joins TRBV19 to TRBJ2-5, with D possibly being TRBD2 (5 bases). The CDR3 loop spans 12 amino acids. V was cut by 8 bases and J by 2 bases, with 9 bases left in between. The germline V gene has CDR1 LNHDA and CDR2 SQIVND (reference sequence). CDR3 in amino acids: CASGGSQETQYF. CDR3 nucleotides: TGTGCCAGTGGCGGGTCACAAGAGACCCAGTACTTC.

In its sample, this clone was seen once. This chain links TRBV15 with TRBJ1-4; D uncertain. Trimming stripped 0 bases from V and 3 bases from J, with 11 bases between. Germline lookup yields CDR1 LNHNV and CDR2 YYDKDF (reference sequence). This CDR3 contains 16 residues. This CDR3 reads CATSRDPQSSNEKLFF. The CDR3 nucleotides read TGTGCCACCAGCAGAGATCCACAGTCATCTAATGAAAAACTGTTTTTT.

J is TRBJ1-5 and V is TRBV5-1; 8 bases fit TRBD1. The germline CDR1 and CDR2 sequences are SGHRS and YFSETQ. Trimming removed 2 bases from V and 7 bases from J; junction bases left unmatched: 8. This CDR3 has 15 amino acids. The CDR3 DNA reads as TGCGCCAGCAGCTTCGTCGGACAGGGTAAACAGCCCCAGCATTTT. Translated: CASSFVGQGKQPQHF.

This chain connects TRBV19 to TRBJ2-3; possible D gene TRBD1, 6 bases. CDR1 is LNHDA and CDR2 is SQIVND in the germline V gene (reference sequence). CDR3 length: 15 amino acids. The V end was cut by 1 base, the J end by 2 bases, with 10 bases between. The CDR3 is CASSIVGGFTDTQYF. The DNA for the CDR3 is TGTGCCAGTAGTATAGTAGGGGGATTCACAGATACGCAGTATTTT.

This clone was detected once. V gene TRBV28 combines with J gene TRBJ2-7; 7 bases are a match to TRBD1. This CDR3 is 14 amino acids long. CDR1 and CDR2 (germline): MDHEN, SYDVKM. V shed 4 bases and J 6 bases; nucleotides not matched to a gene: 9. The CDR3 DNA is TGTGCCAGCAGTTCCTGGACAGGAGTGGCCGAGCAGTACTTC. It specifies CASSSWTGVAEQYF. Supplemented by reference TRBV28 and TRBJ2-7, the full variable domain reads DVKVTQSSRYLVKRTGEKVFLECVQDMDHENMFWYRQDPGLGLRLIYFSYDVKMKEKGDIPEGYSVSREKKERFSLILESASTNQTSMYLCASSSWTGVAEQYFGPGTRLTVT.

This clone came up once. V and J are TRBV19 and TRBJ1-6, with 7 bases matching TRBD1. The V segment lost 9 bases and the J segment 4 bases; nucleotides outside the gene matches: 3. Germline assignment: CDR1 LNHDA and CDR2 SQIVND (reference sequence). The CDR3 is 13 residues long. The CDR3 nucleotides read TGTGCCAGCGGGACAGAGTATAATTCACCCCTCCACTTT. It translates to CASGTEYNSPLHF.

The chain carries TRBV18 and TRBJ1-2; TRBD1 agrees at 11 bases. The CDR3 runs to 15 residues. V lost 4 bases and J lost 5; bases outside the gene matches: 6. Germline values: CDR1 KGHSH, CDR2 LQKENI. The CDR3 DNA reads TGTGCCAGCTCACAAGGACAGGGGGCCGGGTATGGCTACACCTTC. Translated: CASSQGQGAGYGYTF.

V usage is TRBV4-1 and J usage is TRBJ2-3; TRBD1 agrees at 8 bases. This CDR3 spans 15 amino acids. The J segment lost 7 bases and the V segment lost 3 bases, leaving 9 bases of the junction unmatched. Germline CDR1 is MGHRA and CDR2 is YSYEKL. CDR3: CASSQDRVVVNTQYF. In DNA, the CDR3 is TGCGCCAGCAGCCAGGACAGGGTTGTCGTAAATACGCAGTATTTT.

V and J are TRBV6-1 and TRBJ2-3; the match to TRBD2 covers 11 bases. With V trimmed by 2 bases and J by 4 bases, 2 bases remained unmatched. The CDR3 covers 15 residues. CDR1 MNHNS and CDR2 SASEGT come from the germline V gene. The CDR3 nucleotides are TGTGCCAGCAGTGAACTAGCGGGAGGCGCAGATACGCAGTATTTT. Its translation: CASSELAGGADTQYF.

This chain links TRBV15 with TRBJ2-7, with D possibly matching TRBD2 (5 bases). CDR3 length: 14 amino acids. V was clipped by 2 bases and J by 1 base, with 9 bases between them. Germline V gene data show CDR1 as LNHNV and CDR2 as YYDKDF (reference sequence). Here the CDR3 DNA reads TGTGCCACCAGCAGACCCGGACTTTCCTACGAGCAGTACTTC. It translates to CATSRPGLSYEQYF.

In regard to this clone: Distinct nucleotide sequences in the sample also encode this CDR3. The CDR3 spells CASSFGGDQPQHF. The CDR3 DNA reads TGTGCCAGCAGCTTTGGGGGCGATCAGCCCCAGCATTTT. The genes are TRBV7-9 and TRBJ1-5, with D possibly being TRBD1 (6 bases). Germline lookup yields CDR1 SEHNR and CDR2 FQNEAQ (reference sequence). The V end was cut by 3 bases, the J end by 5 bases, with 8 bases between. The CDR3 runs 13 residues.

The CDR3 loop reads CASSYSGESGNTIYF. CDR3 coding DNA: TGTGCCAGCAGTTACTCGGGGGAATCTGGAAACACCATATATTTT. The rearrangement joins TRBV6-6 to TRBJ1-3, with a weak D call TRBD1 (5 bases). Trimming stripped 0 bases from V and 1 base from J, with 7 bases between. CDR1 and CDR2 from the germline V gene are MNHNY and SVGAGI (reference sequence). The length of the CDR3 is 15 residues.

The chain carries TRBV2 and TRBJ1-5; D possibly corresponds to TRBD1 (6 bases). V was shortened by 10 bases and J by 3 bases, with 16 bases between the two germline ends. CDR1 is SNHLY, CDR2 FYNNEI, per germline. CDR3 length: 14 residues. In nucleotides, the CDR3 is TGTGCCACAGGGGAAGGATTATTCAATCAGCCCCAGCATTTT. Its translation: CATGEGLFNQPQHF.

The gene calls are TRBV5-6 and TRBJ1-2, with 9 positions matching TRBD1. Germline V gene sequence: CDR1 SGHDT, CDR2 YYEEEE. This CDR3 has 14 amino acids. V trimming: 7 bases; J trimming: 6 bases; junction bases outside the gene matches: 10. CDR3: CASFSTGGVDGYTF. In nucleotides, the CDR3 is TGTGCCAGCTTCTCTACAGGGGGCGTGGATGGCTACACCTTC.